This TCR beta chain was identified in a study of cytomegalovirus exposure and HLA in healthy donors. Study outcomes and limitations: Accurate prediction of most subjects' HLA-A and HLA-B alleles from TCR beta sequences was reported.

To note about this clone: Its specificity is unknown.

Germline V CDR1 and CDR2: SNHLY, FYNNEI. The CDR3 is 16 amino acids. V shed 5 bases and J shed 1 base, with 16 bases lying between them. This PCR relied on a set of 60 Vbeta primers and 13 Jbeta primers. This table comes from immunoSEQ multiplex PCR, and its TCRdb copy is limited to in-frame clones, with some not included. The data show about 82,000 clones, 55% to 65% seen once. Sequenced sample: PBMCs. This TCR came from a woman between 35 and 50 years old in good health and CMV-seropositive. This rearrangement joins TRBV2 to TRBJ2-3; D not resolved. CDR3 loop: CASSRLSGRGTDTQYF. In DNA form, the CDR3 reads TGTGCCAGCAGTCGTCTATCGGGTCGTGGCACAGATACGCAGTATTTT.